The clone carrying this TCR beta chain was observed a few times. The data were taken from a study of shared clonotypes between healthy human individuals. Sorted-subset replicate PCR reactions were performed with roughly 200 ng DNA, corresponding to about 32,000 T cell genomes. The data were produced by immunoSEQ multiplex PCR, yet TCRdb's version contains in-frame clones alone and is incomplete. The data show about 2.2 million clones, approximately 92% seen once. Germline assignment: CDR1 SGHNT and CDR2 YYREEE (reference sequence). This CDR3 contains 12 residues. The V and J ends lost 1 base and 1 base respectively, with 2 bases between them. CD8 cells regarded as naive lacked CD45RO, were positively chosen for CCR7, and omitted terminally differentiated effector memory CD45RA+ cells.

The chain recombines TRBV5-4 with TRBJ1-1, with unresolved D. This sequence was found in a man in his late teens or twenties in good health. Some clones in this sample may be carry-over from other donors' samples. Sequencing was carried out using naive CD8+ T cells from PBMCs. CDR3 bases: TGTGCCAGCAGCTTGTGGAACACTGAAGCTTTCTTT. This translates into CASSLWNTEAFF.